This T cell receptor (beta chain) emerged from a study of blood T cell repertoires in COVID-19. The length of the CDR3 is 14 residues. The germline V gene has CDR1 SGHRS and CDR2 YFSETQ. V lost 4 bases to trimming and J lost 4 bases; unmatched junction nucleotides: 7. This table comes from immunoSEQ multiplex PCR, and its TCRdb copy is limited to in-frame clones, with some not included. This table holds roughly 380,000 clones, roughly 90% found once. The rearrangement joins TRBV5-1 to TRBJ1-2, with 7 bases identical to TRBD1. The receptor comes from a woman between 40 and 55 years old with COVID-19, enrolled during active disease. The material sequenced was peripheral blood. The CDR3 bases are TGCGCCAGCAGCCCACAGGGACAGAGCTATGGCTACACCTTC. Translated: CASSPQGQSYGYTF.